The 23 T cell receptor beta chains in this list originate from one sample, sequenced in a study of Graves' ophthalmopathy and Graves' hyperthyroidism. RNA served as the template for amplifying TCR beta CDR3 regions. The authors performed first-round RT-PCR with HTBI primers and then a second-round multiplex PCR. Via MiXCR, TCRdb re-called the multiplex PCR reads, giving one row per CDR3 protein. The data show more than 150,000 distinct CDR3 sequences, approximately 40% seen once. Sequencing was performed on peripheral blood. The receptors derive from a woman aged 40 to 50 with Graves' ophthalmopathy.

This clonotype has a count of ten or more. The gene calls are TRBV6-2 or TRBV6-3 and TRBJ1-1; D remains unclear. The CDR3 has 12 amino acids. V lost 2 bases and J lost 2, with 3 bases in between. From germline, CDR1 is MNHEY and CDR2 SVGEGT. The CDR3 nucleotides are TGTGCCAGCAGTTACAGCAACACTGAAGCTTTCTTT. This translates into CASSYSNTEAFF.

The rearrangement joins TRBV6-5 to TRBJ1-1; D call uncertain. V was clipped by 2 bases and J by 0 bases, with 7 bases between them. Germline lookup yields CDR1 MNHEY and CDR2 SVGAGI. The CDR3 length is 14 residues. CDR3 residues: CASSYEGLNTEAFF. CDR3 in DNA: TGTGCCAGCAGTTACGAGGGTCTGAACACTGAAGCTTTCTTT.

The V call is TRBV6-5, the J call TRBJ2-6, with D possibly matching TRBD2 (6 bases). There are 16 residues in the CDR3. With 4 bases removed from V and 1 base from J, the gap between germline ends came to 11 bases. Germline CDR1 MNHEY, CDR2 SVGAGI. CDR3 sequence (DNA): TGTGCCAGCAGTTTGGGACTCTTTTCTGGGGCCAACGTCCTGACTTTC. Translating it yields CASSLGLFSGANVLTF.

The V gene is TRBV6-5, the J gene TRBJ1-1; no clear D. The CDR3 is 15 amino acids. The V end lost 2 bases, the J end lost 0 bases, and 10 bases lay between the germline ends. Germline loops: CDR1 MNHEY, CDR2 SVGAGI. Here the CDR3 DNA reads TGTGCCAGCAGTTACGGGGTGGGAATGAACACTGAAGCTTTCTTT. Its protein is CASSYGVGMNTEAFF.

CDR3 amino acids: CASSLGPLGGSEQYF. In nucleotides, the CDR3 is TGTGCCAGCAGCTTGGGGCCCCTCGGGGGATCCGAGCAGTACTTC. The chain uses TRBV5-6 and TRBJ2-7; D possibly corresponds to TRBD2 (6 bases). Germline V lookup: CDR1 SGHDT, CDR2 YYEEEE. The CDR3 is made up of 15 amino acids. The germline V and J ends were trimmed by 0 bases and 6 bases, with 16 bases remaining between them.

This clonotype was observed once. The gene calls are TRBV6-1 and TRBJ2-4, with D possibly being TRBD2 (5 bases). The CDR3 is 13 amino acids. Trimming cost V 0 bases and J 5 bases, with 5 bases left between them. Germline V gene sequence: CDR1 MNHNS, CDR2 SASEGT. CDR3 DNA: TGTGCCAGCAGTGAAGCGGGAGAAAACATTCAGTACTTC. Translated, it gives CASSEAGENIQYF.

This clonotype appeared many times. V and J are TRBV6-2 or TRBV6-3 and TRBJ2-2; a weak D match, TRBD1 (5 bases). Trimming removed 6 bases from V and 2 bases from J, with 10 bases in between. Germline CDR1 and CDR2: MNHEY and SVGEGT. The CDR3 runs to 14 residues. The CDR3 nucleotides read TGTGCCAGCAGATCCGACAGAAACACCGGGGAGCTGTTTTTT. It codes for CASRSDRNTGELFF.

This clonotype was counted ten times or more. CDR3 sequence reads: CASSFPGRGYTF. CDR3 nucleotides: TGTGCCAGCAGCTTCCCCGGGCGCGGCTACACCTTC. The V call is TRBV11-2, the J call TRBJ1-2; D remains unclear. Germline V gives CDR1 SGHAT, CDR2 FQNNGV. V was pared by 3 bases and J by 8 bases, with 10 bases between. This CDR3 is built from 12 residues.

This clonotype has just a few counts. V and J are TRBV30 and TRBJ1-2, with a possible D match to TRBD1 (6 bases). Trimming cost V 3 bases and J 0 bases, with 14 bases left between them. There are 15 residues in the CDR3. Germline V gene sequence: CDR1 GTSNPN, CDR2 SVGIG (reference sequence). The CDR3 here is CAWRLQGRSNYGYTF. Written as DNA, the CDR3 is TGTGCCTGGAGGCTACAGGGAAGGTCTAACTATGGCTACACCTTC.

The CDR3 is CASSESGSSNQPQHF. The CDR3 bases are TGTGCCAGCAGCGAGAGCGGGTCTAGCAATCAGCCCCAGCATTTT. This rearrangement joins TRBV27 to TRBJ1-5; D is uncertain. CDR1 and CDR2 from the germline V gene are MNHEY and SMNVEV (reference sequence). This CDR3 comprises 15 residues. Trimming removed 6 bases from V and 0 bases from J, with 12 bases in between.

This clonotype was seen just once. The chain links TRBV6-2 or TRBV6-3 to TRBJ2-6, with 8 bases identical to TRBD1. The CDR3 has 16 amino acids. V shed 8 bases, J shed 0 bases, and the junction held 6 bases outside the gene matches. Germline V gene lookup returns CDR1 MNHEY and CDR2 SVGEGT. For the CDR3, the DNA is TGTGCCAGCCGGACAGGGTTGAACTCTGGGGCCAACGTCCTGACTTTC. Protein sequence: CASRTGLNSGANVLTF.

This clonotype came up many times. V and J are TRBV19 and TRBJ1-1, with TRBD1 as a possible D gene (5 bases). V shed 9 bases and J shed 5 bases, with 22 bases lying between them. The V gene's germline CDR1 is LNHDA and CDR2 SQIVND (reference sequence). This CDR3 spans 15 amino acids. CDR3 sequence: CARTPQNWAGTEAFF. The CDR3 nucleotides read TGTGCCAGGACCCCCCAAAATTGGGCAGGGACTGAAGCTTTCTTT. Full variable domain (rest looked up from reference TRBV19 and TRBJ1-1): DGGITQSPKYLFRKEGQNVTLSCEQNLNHDAMYWYRQDPGQGLRLIYYSQIVNDFQKGDIAEGYSVSREKKESFPLTVTSAQKNPTAFYLCARTPQNWAGTEAFFGQGTRLTVV.

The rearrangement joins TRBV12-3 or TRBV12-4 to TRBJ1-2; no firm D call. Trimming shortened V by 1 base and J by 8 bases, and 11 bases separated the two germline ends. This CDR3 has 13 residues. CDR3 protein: CASSLGASGGYTF. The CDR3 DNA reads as TGTGCCAGCAGTTTAGGGGCGAGCGGAGGCTACACCTTC.

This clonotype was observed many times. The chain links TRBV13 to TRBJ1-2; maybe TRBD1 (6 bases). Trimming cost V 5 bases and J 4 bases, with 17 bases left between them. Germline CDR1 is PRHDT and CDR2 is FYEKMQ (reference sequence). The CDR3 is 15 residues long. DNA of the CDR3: TGTGCCAGCAGCAGACCTCTCAGGGGTCCCTATGGCTACACCTTC. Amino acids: CASSRPLRGPYGYTF. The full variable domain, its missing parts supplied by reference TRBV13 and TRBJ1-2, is AAGVIQSPRHLIKEKRETATLKCYPIPRHDTVYWYQQGPGQDPQFLISFYEKMQSDKGSIPDRFSAQQFSDYHSELNMSSLELGDSALYFCASSRPLRGPYGYTFGSGTRLTVV.

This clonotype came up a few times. CDR3 protein: CASSWGTSGISTQYF. The CDR3 DNA follows: TGCGCCAGCAGCTGGGGGACTAGCGGGATATCGACCCAGTACTTC. V and J are TRBV5-1 and TRBJ2-5, with TRBD2 matching over 13 bases. J lost 7 bases, V lost 3 bases, and 6 bases had no gene match. The CDR3 is 15 amino acids. Germline V gives CDR1 SGHRS, CDR2 YFSETQ.

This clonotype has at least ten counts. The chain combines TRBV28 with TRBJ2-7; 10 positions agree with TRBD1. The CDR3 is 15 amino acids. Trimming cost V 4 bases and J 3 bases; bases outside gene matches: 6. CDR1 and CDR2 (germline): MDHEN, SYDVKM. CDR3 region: CASSSPGQGLYEQYF. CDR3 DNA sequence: TGTGCCAGCAGTTCTCCGGGACAGGGGCTCTACGAGCAGTACTTC.

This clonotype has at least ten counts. The CDR3 DNA reads TGCAGTGCGCCGGGACAGGCAGAGGAGACCCAGTACTTC. The encoded protein is CSAPGQAEETQYF. The J gene is TRBJ2-5, the V gene TRBV20-1, with 8 bases aligning to TRBD1. Germline CDR1 DFQATT, CDR2 SNEGSKA (reference sequence). The V gene end was trimmed by 6 bases and the J gene end by 5 bases; junction bases not matched to a gene: 8. The CDR3 loop spans 13 amino acids.

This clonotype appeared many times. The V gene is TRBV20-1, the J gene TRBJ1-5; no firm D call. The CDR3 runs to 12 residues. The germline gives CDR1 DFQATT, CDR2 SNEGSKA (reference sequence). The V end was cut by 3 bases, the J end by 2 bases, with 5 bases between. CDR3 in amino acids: CSASRGNQPQHF. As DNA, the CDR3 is TGCAGTGCTAGTCGAGGCAATCAGCCCCAGCATTTT.

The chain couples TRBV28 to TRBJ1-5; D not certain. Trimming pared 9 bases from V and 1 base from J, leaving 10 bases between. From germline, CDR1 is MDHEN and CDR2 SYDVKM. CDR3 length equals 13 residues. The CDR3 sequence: CASLPLSNQPQHF. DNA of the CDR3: TGTGCCAGTTTGCCTTTGAGCAATCAGCCCCAGCATTTT.

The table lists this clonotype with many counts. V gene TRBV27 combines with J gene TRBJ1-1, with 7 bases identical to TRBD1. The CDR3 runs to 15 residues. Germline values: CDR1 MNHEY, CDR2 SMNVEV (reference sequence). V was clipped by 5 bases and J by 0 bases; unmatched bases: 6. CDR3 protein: CASSPHRGLNTEAFF. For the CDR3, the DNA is TGTGCCAGCAGTCCTCACAGGGGACTGAACACTGAAGCTTTCTTT.

The CDR3 here is CASSFIAGGGETQYF. The CDR3 bases are TGTGCCAGCAGCTTTATAGCGGGAGGTGGGGAGACCCAGTACTTC. V usage is TRBV7-2 and J usage is TRBJ2-5; 10 positions match TRBD2. After removal of 3 bases from V and 5 bases from J, the junction contained 6 bases not matched to a gene. The CDR3 is 15 amino acids. Germline V CDR1 and CDR2: SGHTA, FQGNSA. Full variable domain (rest looked up from reference TRBV7-2 and TRBJ2-5): GAGVSQSPSNKVTEKGKDVELRCDPISGHTALYWYRQSLGQGLEFLIYFQGNSAPDKSGLPSDRFSAERTGGSVSTLTIQRTQQEDSAVYLCASSFIAGGGETQYFGPGTRLLVL.

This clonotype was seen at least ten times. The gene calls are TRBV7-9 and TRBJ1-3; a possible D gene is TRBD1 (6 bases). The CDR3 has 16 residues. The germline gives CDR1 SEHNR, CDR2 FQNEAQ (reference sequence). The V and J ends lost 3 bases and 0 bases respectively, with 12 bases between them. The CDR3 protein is CASSFPQGPSGNTIYF. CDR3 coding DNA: TGTGCCAGCAGCTTCCCGCAGGGGCCCTCTGGAAACACCATATATTTT.

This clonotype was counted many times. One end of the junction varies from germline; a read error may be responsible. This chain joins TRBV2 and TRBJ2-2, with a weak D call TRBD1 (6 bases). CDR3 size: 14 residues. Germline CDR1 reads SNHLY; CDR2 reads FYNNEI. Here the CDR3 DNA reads TGTGCCAGCACCCCAGGGGTGAACACCGAGGAGCTGTTTTTT. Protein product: CASTPGVNTEELFF.